The source of this T cell receptor (beta chain) is a study of T cells in tuberculosis. Across the study: This South African cohort compared adolescents with or without latent tuberculosis against adults with active tuberculosis. Blood was taken before or within 7 days of anti-tuberculosis therapy.

Stated time point: new active TB diagnosis, blood taken before or within 7 days of starting treatment. Included patients were adults of at least 18, HIV-seronegative, South African. Confirmation came from sputum smear and/or culture positivity for M. tuberculosis. Produced via immunoSEQ multiplex PCR; TCRdb's table is partial and in-frame only. The sample carries tens of thousands of clones, around 94% recorded once. V lost 5 bases, J lost 6 bases, and 15 bases lay in between. Germline V gene data show CDR1 as SGHNT and CDR2 as YENEEA. The CDR3 runs 14 residues. This sequence originates from an adult with tuberculosis. The chain recombines TRBV11-3 with TRBJ2-3; D perhaps matches TRBD2 (6 bases). The sequencing used PBMCs, collected at tuberculosis diagnosis. CDR3: CASSERTIRDTQYF. In nucleotides, the CDR3 is TGTGCCAGCAGCGAGAGGACTATTAGGGATACGCAGTATTTT. Supplemented by reference TRBV11-3 and TRBJ2-3, the full variable domain reads EAGVVQSPRYKIIEKKQPVAFWCNPISGHNTLYWYLQNLGQGPELLIRYENEEAVDDSQLPKDRFSAERLKGVDSTLKIQPAELGDSAVYLCASSERTIRDTQYFGPGTRLTVL.